A single sample gave rise to the 17 T cell receptor beta chains below, sequenced in a study of blood T cell repertoires in COVID-19. TCRdb keeps only in-frame clones here, not all; method: immunoSEQ multiplex PCR. The table lists about 80,000 clones, approximately 79% of them singletons, with approximately 15% in the top ten. Specimen: peripheral blood. Receptors originate from a man between 65 and 80 years old with active or convalescent COVID-19.

This sequence joins TRBV5-4 and TRBJ2-3; TRBD1 aligns across 8 bases. V lost 9 bases and J lost 6; bases outside the gene matches: 9. This CDR3 comprises 13 residues. Germline V CDR1 and CDR2: SGHNT, YYREEE (reference sequence). CDR3 sequence (DNA): TGTGCCATCCTGGACAGGGACGGCGATACGCAGTATTTT. It codes for CAILDRDGDTQYF.

The chain couples TRBV29-1 to TRBJ2-5; possibly TRBD2 for D (5 bases). The CDR3 contains 12 residues. CDR1 and CDR2 from the germline V gene are SQVTM and ANQGSEA. The V end was cut by 7 bases, the J end by 2 bases, with 11 bases between. CDR3 residues: CSGRTQQETQYF. CDR3 nucleotide sequence: TGCAGCGGGAGGACTCAGCAAGAGACCCAGTACTTC.

The V gene is TRBV28, the J gene TRBJ2-3; 8 bases agree with TRBD2. Losses at the gene ends were 3 bases for V and 1 base for J; bases not matched to a gene: 0. This CDR3 has 14 residues. In germline, CDR1 is MDHEN, CDR2 SYDVKM. The CDR3 loop reads CASSFGGGTDTQYF. DNA of the CDR3: TGTGCCAGCAGTTTCGGGGGGGGCACAGATACGCAGTATTTT.

CDR3 sequence: CASSLVEESINGYTF. CDR3 bases: TGTGCCAGCAGCTTAGTCGAAGAGAGTATTAATGGCTACACCTTC. V usage is TRBV7-9 and J usage is TRBJ1-2, with D unresolved. This CDR3 contains 15 residues. Trimming removed 1 base from V and 6 bases from J, with 15 bases in between. Germline values: CDR1 SEHNR, CDR2 FQNEAQ (reference sequence).

This rearrangement joins TRBV28 to TRBJ1-5; tentatively, D is TRBD1 (5 bases). The CDR3 has 14 amino acids. Germline V gene data show CDR1 as MDHEN and CDR2 as SYDVKM. Trimming pared 6 bases from V and 0 bases from J, leaving 9 bases between. The CDR3 is CASSGHNSNQPQHF. CDR3 in DNA: TGTGCCAGCAGCGGACACAATAGCAATCAGCCCCAGCATTTT.

This chain connects TRBV10-3 to TRBJ1-5; maybe TRBD1 (5 bases). Germline V gene data show CDR1 as ENHRY and CDR2 as SYGVKD. Trimming cost V 6 bases and J 4 bases, with 13 bases left between them. CDR3 length: 14 residues. DNA for the CDR3: TGTGCCATCAGCCCTGACAGAAGTAATCAGCCCCAGCATTTT. It is translated as CAISPDRSNQPQHF.

The chain carries TRBV19 and TRBJ2-3, with 7 bases matching TRBD1. The CDR3 runs 15 residues. The V gene end was trimmed by 4 bases and the J gene end by 0 bases; junction bases not matched to a gene: 4. Per germline, CDR1 LNHDA and CDR2 SQIVND (reference sequence). The CDR3 DNA sequence: TGTGCCAGTAGTACTGGACAGGTTAGCACAGATACGCAGTATTTT. Translated, it gives CASSTGQVSTDTQYF.

The gene calls are TRBV3-1 (or the pseudogene TRBV3-2) and TRBJ2-7; 10 positions match TRBD1. Germline CDR1 and CDR2: LGHDT and YNNKEL (reference sequence). The trim removed 3 bases at V and 6 bases at J, leaving 5 bases unmatched. CDR3 size: 14 residues. The DNA of the CDR3 is TGTGCCAGCAGCCATGGACAGGGGGGAGGCGAGCAGTACTTC. It codes for CASSHGQGGGEQYF.

This clone was picked up one time. This chain connects TRBV12-3 or TRBV12-4 to TRBJ2-1; D may be TRBD1 (5 bases). The CDR3 extends over 13 amino acids. The V end was cut by 3 bases, the J end by 10 bases, with 13 bases between. The CDR3 reads CASSFVRVGEQFF. CDR3 DNA: TGTGCCAGCAGTTTTGTCAGGGTGGGGGAGCAGTTCTTC.

This chain links TRBV11-2 with TRBJ2-3; 8 bases map to TRBD2. Germline V lookup: CDR1 SGHAT, CDR2 FQNNGV. The CDR3 extends over 16 amino acids. J lost 6 bases, V lost 5 bases, and 13 bases had no gene match. This CDR3 reads CASSPFRGGSGDTQYF. As DNA, the CDR3 is TGTGCCAGCAGCCCCTTCCGGGGGGGCTCAGGGGATACGCAGTATTTT.

The CDR3 loop is CASSKGGRGYHF. The DNA for the CDR3 is TGTGCCAGCAGCAAAGGTGGGCGGGGATACCATTTT. The chain has TRBV28 and TRBJ1-5, with D uncertain. This CDR3 spans 12 amino acids. V lost 6 bases, J lost 16 bases, and 19 bases lay in between. CDR1 is MDHEN, CDR2 SYDVKM, per germline.

The chain is built from TRBV5-1 and TRBJ1-4, with D possibly being TRBD1 (5 bases). V was shortened by 4 bases and J by 10 bases, with 11 bases between the two germline ends. Germline V gene data show CDR1 as SGHRS and CDR2 as YFSETQ. The CDR3 runs to 12 residues. CDR3 residues: CASSQGSGKLFF. In nucleotides, the CDR3 is TGCGCCAGCAGCCAGGGCTCGGGAAAACTGTTTTTT. Complete variable domain (other parts from reference TRBV5-1 and TRBJ1-4): KAGVTQTPRYLIKTRGQQVTLSCSPISGHRSVSWYQQTPGQGLQFLFEYFSETQRNKGNFPGRFSGRQFSNSRSEMNVSTLELGDSALYLCASSQGSGKLFFGSGTQLSVL.

The chain couples TRBV3-1 (or the pseudogene TRBV3-2) to TRBJ1-2; TRBD1 matches at 12 bases. Germline CDR1 and CDR2: LGHDT and YNNKEL (reference sequence). The CDR3 loop spans 15 amino acids. J was trimmed by 2 bases and V by 5 bases; bases with no gene match: 3. CDR3: CASSWGQGANYGYTF. The CDR3 DNA is TGTGCCAGCAGCTGGGGACAGGGGGCCAACTATGGCTACACCTTC.

The chain employs TRBV28 and TRBJ2-1; D unclear. The CDR3 runs 15 residues. Germline V CDR1 and CDR2: MDHEN, SYDVKM. V lost 4 bases to trimming and J lost 3 bases, with 13 bases between them. CDR3 amino acids: CASSSKLTYYNEQFF. As DNA, the CDR3 is TGTGCCAGCAGTTCAAAGCTTACCTACTACAATGAGCAGTTCTTC.

This clone was observed a few times. The chain carries TRBV10-2 and TRBJ2-2; 7 positions match TRBD1. The V and J ends lost 4 bases and 3 bases, in that order; junction bases with no gene match: 8. CDR3 length: 16 residues. CDR1 WSHSY and CDR2 SAAADI come from the germline V gene. As DNA, the CDR3 is TGCGCCAGCAGTGTAGAAGGGGGCGCGTACACCGGGGAGCTGTTTTTT. Translation: CASSVEGGAYTGELFF.

This clone was picked up a small number of times. V gene TRBV28 combines with J gene TRBJ1-6; no clear D gene. Trimming cost V 1 base and J 10 bases, with 5 bases left between them. Germline values: CDR1 MDHEN, CDR2 SYDVKM. The CDR3 spans 12 residues. The CDR3 reads CASSLSGSPLHF. The CDR3 DNA follows: TGTGCCAGCAGTTTATCCGGGTCACCCCTCCACTTT.

This clone was recorded a few times. J is TRBJ1-2 and V is TRBV28, with D uncertain. Deletions cut 4 bases from V and 4 bases from J, with 10 bases between. Germline lookup yields CDR1 MDHEN and CDR2 SYDVKM. This CDR3 has 13 amino acids. The CDR3 is CASSSPRGYGYTF. Written as DNA, the CDR3 is TGTGCCAGCAGTTCCCCGAGAGGCTATGGCTACACCTTC.